This T cell receptor (beta chain) was observed in a study of blood T cells in healthy people across ages. Study-wide results and limits: Donor CMV status, an unknown factor, possibly confounded changes in expanded clonotypes. Investigators treated diversity estimates from one million T cells as underestimates. The long-lived group displayed more naive CD4+ cells, plus higher diversity, than the aged donors did.

The authors extracted at least 6 micrograms of total RNA per sample. The second PCR ran about 6 to 11 cycles with a sample-barcoded 5' primer and J-beta primers. TCRdb processed the 5' RACE reads anew with MiXCR; each CDR3 protein has one entry. The top ten hold under 30% of the sample, which has 1.5 million to 2 million distinct CDR3 sequences, about two fifths seen once. Germline V gene sequence: CDR1 LGHNA, CDR2 YSLEER. Trimming left V 0 bases short and J 0 bases short, with 12 bases between. This CDR3 spans 16 amino acids. This clonotype was recorded only once. As yet, its antigen is unknown. This rearrangement joins TRBV4-3 to TRBJ2-7; D is possibly TRBD1 or TRBD2 (5 bases each). Input material: blood. The source is a human donor in good health. CDR3 nucleotide sequence: TGCGCCAGCAGCCAAGATCCGCCAGGGAGCTCCTACGAGCAGTACTTC. This gives the protein CASSQDPPGSSYEQYF.